A selection of T cell receptor beta chains follows, all from one sample in a study of type 1 and type 2 diabetes patients. MiXCR, applied by TCRdb to the multiplex PCR reads, yields one record per CDR3 protein. Among 280,000 or so distinct CDR3 sequences, over 45% were seen once, and the ten largest hold roughly 15%. The sequencing sample was made of peripheral blood mononuclear cells (PBMCs). All receptors derive from a man between 18 and 35 years old with type 2 diabetes. The CDR3 runs from the conserved cysteine through the conserved F or W. The order of the fields is CDR3 protein, CDR3 DNA, J gene, V gene, clone size, D gene. A D gene is named only where the DNA matches it firmly. Not all rows give a size; the values are once, few, many and, for expanded clones, a class.

cdr3_aa: CASSSAGNQPQHF
cdr3_nt: TGTGCCAGCAGCAGTGCAGGCAATCAGCCCCAGCATTTT
j_call: TRBJ1-5
v_call: TRBV7-7
clone_size: few
d_call: -

cdr3_aa: CASSSGTVRRRIGANYGYTF
cdr3_nt: TGTGCCAGCAGTTCAGGGACGGTCAGGAGAAGAATTGGCGCTAACTATGGCTACACCTTC
j_call: TRBJ1-2
v_call: TRBV6-9
clone_size: few
d_call: -

cdr3_aa: CASSLLAGAGNEQYF
cdr3_nt: TGTGCCAGCAGCTTATTAGCGGGAGCCGGGAACGAGCAGTACTTC
j_call: TRBJ2-7
v_call: TRBV7-2
clone_size: -
d_call: TRBD2

cdr3_aa: CASRSLIGEGDEKLFF
cdr3_nt: TGTGCCAGCAGGAGCTTAATCGGGGAGGGGGATGAAAAACTGTTTTTT
j_call: TRBJ1-4
v_call: TRBV11-2
clone_size: few
d_call: -

cdr3_aa: CASSLPPTQETQYF
cdr3_nt: TGTGCCAGCAGCTTACCGCCGACCCAAGAGACCCAGTACTTC
j_call: TRBJ2-5
v_call: TRBV7-8
clone_size: few
d_call: -

cdr3_aa: CASSVGGSGNTIYFGEGYEQYF
cdr3_nt: -
j_call: TRBJ2-7
v_call: TRBV9
clone_size: -
d_call: -

cdr3_aa: CSARAPSGINTQYF
cdr3_nt: TGCAGTGCTAGAGCCCCATCAGGGATCAATACGCAGTATTTT
j_call: TRBJ2-3
v_call: TRBV20-1
clone_size: -
d_call: -

cdr3_aa: CASSSQGASGELFF
cdr3_nt: TGTGCCAGCAGCTCGCAGGGGGCCAGCGGGGAGCTGTTTTTT
j_call: TRBJ2-2
v_call: TRBV11-3
clone_size: -
d_call: TRBD1

cdr3_aa: CASSDVYHQEQYF
cdr3_nt: TGTGCCAGCAGTGACGTATACCATCAGGAGCAGTACTTC
j_call: TRBJ2-7
v_call: TRBV27
clone_size: few
d_call: -

cdr3_aa: CASSLRIGRSSYEQYF
cdr3_nt: TGTGCCAGCAGCTTGCGGATCGGGAGGAGCTCCTACGAGCAGTACTTC
j_call: TRBJ2-7
v_call: TRBV5-4
clone_size: -
d_call: TRBD2

cdr3_aa: CATSDFPRTGEQFF
cdr3_nt: TGTGCCACCAGTGATTTCCCCCGGACAGGGGAGCAGTTCTTC
j_call: TRBJ2-1
v_call: TRBV24-1
clone_size: -
d_call: TRBD1

cdr3_aa: CASSRDTGWAGEAQYF
cdr3_nt: TGTGCCAGCAGCCGAGACACAGGGTGGGCGGGGGAGGCCCAGTACTTC
j_call: TRBJ2-5
v_call: TRBV7-9
clone_size: -
d_call: -

cdr3_aa: CALDRGNSPLHF
cdr3_nt: TGTGCCCTCGACAGGGGTAATTCACCCCTCCACTTT
j_call: TRBJ1-6
v_call: TRBV30
clone_size: -
d_call: TRBD1

cdr3_aa: CAWSKGEVEGETQYF
cdr3_nt: TGTGCCTGGAGTAAAGGGGAGGTCGAGGGGGAGACCCAGTACTTC
j_call: TRBJ2-5
v_call: TRBV30
clone_size: -
d_call: -

cdr3_aa: CASSIRLGILTYGYTF
cdr3_nt: TGTGCCAGTAGTATAAGGTTGGGGATCCTGACCTATGGCTACACCTTC
j_call: TRBJ1-2
v_call: TRBV19
clone_size: -
d_call: -

cdr3_aa: CASSQDTWGSPLHF
cdr3_nt: TGTGCCAGCAGCCAAGACACGTGGGGCTCACCCCTCCACTTT
j_call: TRBJ1-6
v_call: TRBV3-1
clone_size: -
d_call: -

cdr3_aa: CASSISPGVYEQYF
cdr3_nt: TGTGCCAGTAGTATCTCCCCAGGGGTCTACGAGCAGTACTTC
j_call: TRBJ2-7
v_call: TRBV19
clone_size: -
d_call: -

cdr3_aa: CASSLTSGEETQYF
cdr3_nt: TGTGCCAGCAGTTTGACTAGCGGGGAAGAGACCCAGTACTTC
j_call: TRBJ2-5
v_call: TRBV12-3/TRBV12-4
clone_size: -
d_call: TRBD2

cdr3_aa: CASSPQGSYNSPLHF
cdr3_nt: TGTGCCAGCAGTCCGCAGGGGTCTTATAATTCACCCCTCCACTTT
j_call: TRBJ1-6
v_call: TRBV12-3/TRBV12-4
clone_size: few
d_call: -

cdr3_aa: CSVATGTKPSGKIRKEYF
cdr3_nt: -
j_call: TRBJ2-7
v_call: TRBV20-1
clone_size: few
d_call: -

cdr3_aa: CASSFESITYEQYF
cdr3_nt: TGCGCCAGCAGCTTTGAATCCATTACCTACGAGCAGTACTTC
j_call: TRBJ2-7
v_call: TRBV5-1
clone_size: -
d_call: -

cdr3_aa: CSAAPTTGSAYEQYF
cdr3_nt: TGCAGTGCTGCCCCCACGACAGGATCCGCCTACGAGCAGTACTTC
j_call: TRBJ2-7
v_call: TRBV20-1
clone_size: -
d_call: -

cdr3_aa: CASRAPNGVSSPLHF
cdr3_nt: TGTGCCAGCCGAGCCCCAAACGGGGTGAGTTCACCCCTCCACTTT
j_call: TRBJ1-6
v_call: TRBV19
clone_size: few
d_call: -

cdr3_aa: CASSPARQGFMNEQFF
cdr3_nt: TGTGCCAGCAGCCCCGCTAGGCAGGGCTTTATGAATGAGCAGTTCTTC
j_call: TRBJ2-1
v_call: TRBV7-6
clone_size: -
d_call: -

cdr3_aa: CASSLGGLSSYEQYF
cdr3_nt: TGTGCCAGCAGCTTGGGCGGCCTCAGCTCCTACGAGCAGTACTTC
j_call: TRBJ2-7
v_call: TRBV7-8
clone_size: few
d_call: -

cdr3_aa: CARSVGYEQYF
cdr3_nt: TGTGCCAGGAGTGTGGGGTACGAGCAGTACTTC
j_call: TRBJ2-7
v_call: TRBV7-2
clone_size: -
d_call: -

cdr3_aa: CSARVRDRVSVEQYF
cdr3_nt: TGCAGTGCTAGAGTCCGGGACAGGGTGTCGGTCGAGCAGTACTTC
j_call: TRBJ2-7
v_call: TRBV20-1
clone_size: few
d_call: TRBD1

cdr3_aa: CASRTGNGELFF
cdr3_nt: TGTGCCAGCAGGACAGGGAACGGGGAGCTGTTTTTT
j_call: TRBJ2-2
v_call: TRBV12-3/TRBV12-4
clone_size: -
d_call: TRBD1

cdr3_aa: CASSLGGIRDEQYF
cdr3_nt: TGTGCCAGCAGCTTGGGCGGGATCAGGGACGAGCAGTACTTC
j_call: TRBJ2-7
v_call: TRBV7-6
clone_size: -
d_call: -

cdr3_aa: CASIAQEFNEKLFF
cdr3_nt: TGTGCCAGCATCGCACAGGAATTTAATGAAAAACTGTTTTTT
j_call: TRBJ1-4
v_call: TRBV12-3/TRBV12-4
clone_size: -
d_call: -

cdr3_aa: CAGSLGQARTEAFF
cdr3_nt: TGTGCCGGCAGCTTAGGCCAGGCGCGCACTGAAGCTTTCTTT
j_call: TRBJ1-1
v_call: TRBV7-9
clone_size: -
d_call: -

cdr3_aa: CASSGTSGGVIYNEQFF
cdr3_nt: TGTGCCAGCAGCGGGACTAGCGGGGGGGTGATTTACAATGAGCAGTTCTTC
j_call: TRBJ2-1
v_call: TRBV2
clone_size: -
d_call: TRBD2

cdr3_aa: CASSEALVGARYNYGYTF
cdr3_nt: TGTGCCAGCAGTGAAGCGCTCGTCGGGGCGCGATATAACTATGGCTACACCTTC
j_call: TRBJ1-2
v_call: TRBV2
clone_size: -
d_call: -

cdr3_aa: CSASLTGMNSPLHF
cdr3_nt: TGCAGTGCTAGCCTTACAGGGATGAATTCACCCCTCCACTTT
j_call: TRBJ1-6
v_call: TRBV20-1
clone_size: -
d_call: -

cdr3_aa: CASRTQGNGGTEAFF
cdr3_nt: TGTGCCAGTCGAACACAGGGGAACGGCGGCACTGAAGCTTTCTTT
j_call: TRBJ1-1
v_call: TRBV19
clone_size: -
d_call: TRBD1

cdr3_aa: CASSYYGPLETQYF
cdr3_nt: TGTGCCAGCAGTTACTACGGACCCCTCGAGACCCAGTACTTC
j_call: TRBJ2-5
v_call: TRBV6-2/TRBV6-3
clone_size: -
d_call: -

cdr3_aa: CASSLDRLAGETQYF
cdr3_nt: TGTGCCAGCAGCTTAGATCGCCTAGCTGGTGAGACCCAGTACTTC
j_call: TRBJ2-5
v_call: TRBV11-2
clone_size: -
d_call: -

cdr3_aa: CASSDLAGSGAFF
cdr3_nt: TGTGCCAGCAGTGATTTGGCAGGCTCAGGGGCTTTCTTT
j_call: TRBJ1-1
v_call: TRBV2
clone_size: -
d_call: -

cdr3_aa: CASRGGISGANVLTF
cdr3_nt: TGTGCCAGCCGAGGGGGAATCTCTGGGGCCAACGTCCTGACTTTC
j_call: TRBJ2-6
v_call: TRBV25-1
clone_size: -
d_call: -

cdr3_aa: CASSELMGKTGELFF
cdr3_nt: TGTGCCAGCAGTGAATTGATGGGGAAAACCGGGGAGCTGTTTTTT
j_call: TRBJ2-2
v_call: TRBV2
clone_size: -
d_call: -

cdr3_aa: CASSELTGNTEAFF
cdr3_nt: TGTGCCAGCAGTGAATTGACGGGAAACACTGAAGCTTTCTTT
j_call: TRBJ1-1
v_call: TRBV25-1
clone_size: -
d_call: -

cdr3_aa: CASSKGARFSYNEQFF
cdr3_nt: TGTGCCAGCAGCAAAGGCGCACGGTTTTCCTACAATGAGCAGTTCTTC
j_call: TRBJ2-1
v_call: TRBV7-2
clone_size: -
d_call: -

cdr3_aa: CASSEQIYGYTF
cdr3_nt: TGTGCCAGCAGTGAACAGATCTATGGCTACACCTTC
j_call: TRBJ1-2
v_call: TRBV2
clone_size: -
d_call: -

cdr3_aa: CASSVEDQPQHF
cdr3_nt: TGTGCCAGCAGTGTTGAGGATCAGCCCCAGCATTTT
j_call: TRBJ1-5
v_call: TRBV25-1
clone_size: few
d_call: -

cdr3_aa: CAWSVRLGGAPYEQYF
cdr3_nt: TGTGCCTGGAGTGTACGCTTAGGTGGGGCCCCCTACGAGCAGTACTTC
j_call: TRBJ2-7
v_call: TRBV30
clone_size: few
d_call: -

cdr3_aa: CASSPSTSGALTDTQYF
cdr3_nt: TGTGCCAGCAGCCCCTCGACTAGCGGGGCTCTTACAGATACGCAGTATTTT
j_call: TRBJ2-3
v_call: TRBV7-8
clone_size: -
d_call: TRBD2

cdr3_aa: CASSLYRDKNSPLHF
cdr3_nt: TGCGCCAGCAGCTTATACCGGGACAAGAATTCACCCCTCCACTTT
j_call: TRBJ1-6
v_call: TRBV5-1
clone_size: few
d_call: -

cdr3_aa: CALTQGPNTEAFF
cdr3_nt: TGTGCCCTTACGCAGGGGCCGAACACTGAAGCTTTCTTT
j_call: TRBJ1-1
v_call: TRBV6-6
clone_size: -
d_call: -

cdr3_aa: CSVVEVAETGLYEQYF
cdr3_nt: TGCAGCGTTGTTGAAGTAGCTGAGACAGGGCTCTACGAGCAGTACTTC
j_call: TRBJ2-7
v_call: TRBV29-1
clone_size: -
d_call: TRBD1

cdr3_aa: CASSPPGTGKETQYF
cdr3_nt: TGTGCCAGCTCACCCCCCGGGACAGGGAAAGAGACCCAGTACTTC
j_call: TRBJ2-5
v_call: TRBV18
clone_size: few
d_call: TRBD1

cdr3_aa: CASSSGLGLNEQFF
cdr3_nt: TGTGCCAGCAGCTCGGGACTAGGACTTAATGAGCAGTTCTTC
j_call: TRBJ2-1
v_call: TRBV11-1
clone_size: once
d_call: TRBD2

cdr3_aa: CASGLGVRGNEKLFF
cdr3_nt: TGTGCTAGTGGTTTAGGGGTAAGGGGGAATGAAAAACTGTTTTTT
j_call: TRBJ1-4
v_call: TRBV12-5
clone_size: -
d_call: -